This T cell receptor beta chain was retrieved from a study of CD8 T cells in Susac syndrome. Germline CDR1 reads MGHRA; CDR2 reads YSYEKL. There are 16 residues in the CDR3. The V end was cut by 0 bases, the J end by 4 bases, with 14 bases between. When the RNA was reverse transcribed, random hexamers were used with an input of roughly 0.5 to 1 ug. Amplification of TCR beta CDR3 spanned 54 Vbeta and 13 Jbeta via immunoSEQ multiplex PCR. TCRdb recomputed calls from the immunoSEQ multiplex PCR reads with MiXCR, one row per CDR3 protein. The table has about 190,000 distinct CDR3 sequences, roughly 92% seen once. The authors sequenced TCR beta from blood CD8+ and CD4+ T cells. Healthy donors were controls matched for age and sex.

V gene TRBV4-1 combines with J gene TRBJ2-3; tentative D call: TRBD2 (5 bases). This TCR was sampled from a human donor in good health. Source material: CD4+ T cells from PBMCs. CDR3 DNA sequence: TGCGCCAGCAGCCAAGATCCGGGCGGGTACCCAGATACGCAGTATTTT. Protein: CASSQDPGGYPDTQYF.